The clone carrying this TCR beta chain was detected many times. Its antigen remains unknown. This sample is part of a study of T cells in Graves' hyperthyroidism and ophthalmopathy. Study-level results: Blood held most thyroid clonotypes expanded above 0.001 frequency.

TCR beta CDR3 region amplification was performed from RNA transcripts. A set of HTBI primers served as the primers for a first-round RT-PCR of the TCR CDR3. TCRdb itself ran the multiplex PCR reads through MiXCR, one entry per CDR3 protein. The table shows roughly 630,000 distinct CDR3 sequences, with 15% to 18% occurring only once. From germline, CDR1 is SGHAT and CDR2 FQNNGV. CDR3 length: 17 amino acids. J was trimmed by 3 bases and V by 2 bases; bases with no gene match: 9. This clonotype was obtained from a woman under 40 with Graves' hyperthyroidism. The sequenced sample consisted of blood. The V gene is TRBV11-2, the J gene TRBJ2-3; 9 bases align to TRBD2. CDR3 protein: CASSLRSTSGSTDTQYF. The CDR3 DNA reads as TGTGCCAGCAGCTTAAGGTCGACTAGCGGATCAACAGATACGCAGTATTTT.